This T cell receptor beta chain was captured in a study of response to subunit inactivated influenza vaccine. Whole-study results and caveats: With each seasonal influenza vaccination, the authors suggested, few new T cells are recruited.

In this sample, this clonotype turned up a few times. Its antigen is not known. The CDR3 extends over 14 amino acids. Germline CDR1 ENHRY, CDR2 SYGVKD. Germline trimming cut 7 bases from V and 10 bases from J; bases unmatched to any gene: 13. MiXCR, applied by TCRdb to the RT-PCR reads, yields one record per CDR3 protein. The data show about half a million distinct CDR3 sequences, approximately 7.1% seen once. The clonotype originates from a man between 50 and 70 years old who received an inactivated influenza vaccine. This specimen consisted of PBMCs from blood, obtained less than 30 months after vaccination. The chain is built from TRBV10-3 and TRBJ2-1; 7 positions match TRBD2. The CDR3 DNA follows: TGTGCCATCACGGTTAGGGCGGGAGCCGGGGAGCAGTTCTTC. Its translation is CAITVRAGAGEQFF.